Listed below are T cell receptor beta chains from one sample, sequenced in a study of T cell changes during pregnancy in multiple sclerosis. Libraries were prepared by immunoSEQ multiplex PCR; TCRdb keeps only in-frame clonotypes and omits some of them. The table records fewer than 100,000 clones, around nine tenths of them present only once. Source: peripheral blood, taken before pregnancy. Every receptor here comes from a female donor with multiple sclerosis, enrolled in a pregnancy study. CDR3s include the opening cysteine and the closing phenylalanine or tryptophan. The order of the fields is clone size, D gene, V gene, J gene, CDR3 protein, CDR3 DNA. A D gene is named only where the DNA matches it firmly. The size field is filled for only some rows; it gives once, few, many or a size class.

size: .; D: TRBD2; V: TRBV4-1; J: TRBJ2-7; CDR3: CASSQTGTSSYEQYF; DNA: TGCGCCAGCAGCCAGACCGGGACTAGCTCCTACGAGCAGTACTTC
size: .; D: .; V: TRBV6-1; J: TRBJ1-1; CDR3: CASSEQTRANTEAFF; DNA: TGTGCCAGCAGTGAGCAGACGAGGGCGAACACTGAAGCTTTCTTT
size: .; D: .; V: TRBV28; J: TRBJ1-2; CDR3: CASSLRDYGYTF; DNA: TGTGCCAGCAGTTTGAGGGACTATGGCTACACCTTC
size: .; D: TRBD1; V: TRBV7-2; J: TRBJ2-7; CDR3: CASSLRTGGAHEQYF; DNA: TGTGCCAGCAGCTTAAGGACAGGGGGGGCCCACGAGCAGTACTTC
size: .; D: .; V: TRBV5-4; J: TRBJ1-2; CDR3: CASSFWGGDNYGYTF; DNA: TGTGCCAGCAGCTTTTGGGGGGGAGATAACTATGGCTACACCTTC
size: .; D: TRBD1; V: TRBV7-2; J: TRBJ2-1; CDR3: CASSLVTGPYNEQFF; DNA: TGTGCCAGCAGCTTAGTGACAGGGCCTTACAATGAGCAGTTCTTC
size: few; D: TRBD1; V: TRBV6-5; J: TRBJ1-6; CDR3: CASSLRQGASPLHF; DNA: TGTGCCAGCAGCCTTCGACAGGGGGCCTCACCCCTCCACTTT
size: few; D: .; V: TRBV7-8; J: TRBJ1-1; CDR3: CASSFFAEAFF; DNA: TGTGCCAGCAGCTTCTTCGCTGAAGCTTTCTTT
size: .; D: .; V: TRBV4-3; J: TRBJ1-4; CDR3: CASQGHPDEKLFF; DNA: TGCGCCAGCCAGGGGCATCCGGATGAAAAACTGTTTTTT
size: few; D: .; V: TRBV29-1; J: TRBJ1-1; CDR3: CSVEGGEAFF; DNA: TGCAGCGTTGAGGGGGGTGAAGCTTTCTTT
size: few; D: .; V: TRBV20-1; J: TRBJ1-1; CDR3: CSASQNTEAFF; DNA: TGCAGTGCTAGTCAGAACACTGAAGCTTTCTTT
size: .; D: .; V: TRBV5-5; J: TRBJ2-3; CDR3: CASSPGVRTDTQYF; DNA: TGTGCCAGCAGCCCAGGGGTTCGCACAGATACGCAGTATTTT
size: .; D: TRBD1; V: TRBV7-6; J: TRBJ2-5; CDR3: CASSLLSDRETQYF; DNA: TGTGCCAGCAGCTTACTGTCGGACAGGGAGACCCAGTACTTC
size: .; D: .; V: TRBV7-9; J: TRBJ2-2; CDR3: CASSLTTGKEAGELFF; DNA: TGTGCCAGCAGCTTAACCACAGGGAAGGAGGCCGGGGAGCTGTTTTTT
size: .; D: TRBD2; V: TRBV13; J: TRBJ2-5; CDR3: CASSPAGGRETQYF; DNA: TGTGCCAGCAGCCCAGCGGGGGGTAGGGAGACCCAGTACTTC
size: .; D: .; V: TRBV6-1; J: TRBJ2-6; CDR3: CASSEGGGSGANVLTF; DNA: TGTGCCAGCAGTGAAGGAGGGGGTTCTGGGGCCAACGTCCTGACTTTC
size: .; D: .; V: TRBV2; J: TRBJ1-1; CDR3: CASSEGETAAFF; DNA: TGTGCCAGCAGTGAAGGCGAGACAGCCGCTTTCTTT
size: .; D: TRBD2; V: TRBV7-2; J: TRBJ2-1; CDR3: CASSPFHGGGYNEQFF; DNA: TGTGCCAGCAGCCCGTTCCACGGGGGGGGCTACAATGAGCAGTTCTTC
size: .; D: .; V: TRBV11-3; J: TRBJ1-1; CDR3: CASSLAVESEAFF; DNA: TGTGCCAGCAGCTTAGCAGTGGAGTCTGAAGCTTTCTTT
size: .; D: TRBD2; V: TRBV19; J: TRBJ2-3; CDR3: CASSKIPGGGADTQYF; DNA: TGTGCCAGTAGCAAAATCCCGGGCGGGGGGGCAGATACGCAGTATTTT
size: .; D: TRBD1; V: TRBV6-5; J: TRBJ2-7; CDR3: CASSQKTGVSAEQYF; DNA: TGTGCCAGCAGCCAGAAGACAGGGGTGTCGGCCGAGCAGTACTTC
size: .; D: TRBD1; V: TRBV5-4; J: TRBJ1-3; CDR3: CASSLEQGANTIYF; DNA: TGTGCCAGCAGCTTGGAACAGGGGGCTAACACCATATATTTT
size: .; D: .; V: TRBV7-3; J: TRBJ2-1; CDR3: CASSFGGNNEQFF; DNA: TGTGCCAGCAGCTTCGGGGGAAACAATGAGCAGTTCTTC
size: .; D: .; V: TRBV7-3; J: TRBJ1-1; CDR3: CASSSRGSAHTEAFF; DNA: TGTGCCAGCAGCTCTAGGGGCAGCGCTCACACTGAAGCTTTCTTT
size: .; D: TRBD1; V: TRBV5-1; J: TRBJ1-1; CDR3: CASSLTGDTEAFF; DNA: TGCGCCAGCAGCTTGACAGGGGACACTGAAGCTTTCTTT
size: .; D: TRBD1; V: TRBV19; J: TRBJ1-5; CDR3: CASSPDRRTGVHQPQHF; DNA: TGTGCCAGTAGCCCAGACCGTAGGACAGGGGTTCATCAGCCCCAGCATTTT
size: .; D: .; V: TRBV30; J: TRBJ2-3; CDR3: CAWLMASTDTQYF; DNA: TGTGCCTGGTTGATGGCTAGCACAGATACGCAGTATTTT
size: .; D: .; V: TRBV7-7; J: TRBJ2-7; CDR3: CASSLWTGAGAPSSYEQYF; DNA: TGTGCTAGCAGCTTATGGACCGGAGCAGGGGCCCCAAGCTCCTACGAGCAGTACTTC
size: .; D: .; V: TRBV15; J: TRBJ2-1; CDR3: CATSWDFNNEQFF; DNA: TGTGCCACCAGCTGGGACTTCAACAATGAGCAGTTCTTC
size: .; D: .; V: TRBV19; J: TRBJ1-1; CDR3: CASSVRGGGAFF; DNA: TGTGCCAGTAGTGTCCGCGGGGGTGGAGCTTTCTTT
size: .; D: TRBD1; V: TRBV2; J: TRBJ2-7; CDR3: CASSIPGTGGYEQYF; DNA: TGTGCCAGCAGTATCCCAGGGACAGGGGGCTACGAGCAGTACTTC
size: .; D: TRBD1; V: TRBV5-4; J: TRBJ2-7; CDR3: CASSLDPRTGSYEQYF; DNA: TGTGCCAGCAGCTTGGACCCCCGGACAGGGTCCTACGAGCAGTACTTC
size: once; D: .; V: TRBV7-2; J: TRBJ2-3; CDR3: CASSSWGLPHTDTQYF; DNA: TGTGCCAGCAGCTCCTGGGGGCTACCCCACACAGATACGCAGTATTTT
size: .; D: TRBD1; V: TRBV7-8; J: TRBJ1-5; CDR3: CASSLHRGKRNQPQHF; DNA: TGTGCCAGCAGCCTTCACAGGGGAAAAAGGAATCAGCCCCAGCATTTT
size: .; D: TRBD1; V: TRBV18; J: TRBJ2-3; CDR3: CASSKDRGTDTQYF; DNA: TGTGCCAGCTCGAAAGACAGGGGGACAGATACGCAGTATTTT
size: .; D: .; V: TRBV5-1; J: TRBJ1-6; CDR3: CASRDRAGQAYNSPLHF; DNA: TGCGCCAGCAGGGATAGGGCGGGCCAAGCATATAATTCACCCCTCCACTTT
size: .; D: .; V: TRBV7-2; J: TRBJ2-1; CDR3: CASTSWAGREQFF; DNA: TGTGCCAGCACAAGCTGGGCAGGGAGGGAGCAGTTCTTC
size: once; D: .; V: TRBV5-6; J: TRBJ2-3; CDR3: CASSPSMTRATDTQYF; DNA: TGTGCCAGCAGCCCCTCAATGACTAGGGCCACAGATACGCAGTATTTT
size: .; D: .; V: TRBV5-8; J: TRBJ2-1; CDR3: CASSLSHTHNEQFF; DNA: TGTGCCAGCAGCTTGTCCCACACACACAATGAGCAGTTCTTC